The T cell receptor beta chain described here comes from a study of T cell changes during pregnancy in multiple sclerosis. Unmatched junction bases numbered 10, after V lost 4 bases and J lost 4 bases. This CDR3 has 17 residues. Germline V gene lookup returns CDR1 SGHRS and CDR2 YFSETQ. The protocol was immunoSEQ multiplex PCR, while the TCRdb copy is restricted to in-frame clones and leaves out a portion. This table has roughly 32,000 clones, 90% appearing once. The clonotype was recovered from a female donor in good health, enrolled as a control in a pregnancy study. The material sequenced was CD4+ T cells from peripheral blood mononuclear cells, taken in the second trimester of pregnancy. The genes are TRBV5-1 and TRBJ2-5, with TRBD2 identical over 13 bases. The CDR3 spells CASSRGLAGPEGETQYF. CDR3 nucleotide sequence: TGCGCCAGCAGCAGGGGACTAGCGGGACCAGAGGGAGAGACCCAGTACTTC. Drawing the rest from reference TRBV5-1 and TRBJ2-5, the complete variable domain is KAGVTQTPRYLIKTRGQQVTLSCSPISGHRSVSWYQQTPGQGLQFLFEYFSETQRNKGNFPGRFSGRQFSNSRSEMNVSTLELGDSALYLCASSRGLAGPEGETQYFGPGTRLLVL.